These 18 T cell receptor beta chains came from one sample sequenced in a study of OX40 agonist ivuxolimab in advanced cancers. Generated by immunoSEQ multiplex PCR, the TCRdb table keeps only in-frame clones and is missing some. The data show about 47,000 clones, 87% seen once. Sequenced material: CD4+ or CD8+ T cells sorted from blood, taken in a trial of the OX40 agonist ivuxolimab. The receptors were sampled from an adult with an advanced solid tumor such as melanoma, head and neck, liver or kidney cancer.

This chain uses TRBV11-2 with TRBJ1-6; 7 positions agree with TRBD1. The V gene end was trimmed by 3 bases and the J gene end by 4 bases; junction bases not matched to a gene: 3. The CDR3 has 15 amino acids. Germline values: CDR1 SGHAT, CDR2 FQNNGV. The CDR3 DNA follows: TGTGCCAGCAGCTTTTCAGGGGGTTATAATTCACCCCTCCACTTT. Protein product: CASSFSGGYNSPLHF.

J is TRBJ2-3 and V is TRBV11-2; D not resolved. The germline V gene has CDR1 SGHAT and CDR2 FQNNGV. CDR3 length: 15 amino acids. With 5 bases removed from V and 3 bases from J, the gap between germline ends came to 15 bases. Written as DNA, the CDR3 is TGTGCCAGCAGCCCAACGGGTCGAGAAACAGATACGCAGTATTTT. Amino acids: CASSPTGRETDTQYF. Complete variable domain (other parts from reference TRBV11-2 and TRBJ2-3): EAGVAQSPRYKIIEKRQSVAFWCNPISGHATLYWYQQILGQGPKLLIQFQNNGVVDDSQLPKDRFSAERLKGVDSTLKIQPAKLEDSAVYLCASSPTGRETDTQYFGPGTRLTVL.

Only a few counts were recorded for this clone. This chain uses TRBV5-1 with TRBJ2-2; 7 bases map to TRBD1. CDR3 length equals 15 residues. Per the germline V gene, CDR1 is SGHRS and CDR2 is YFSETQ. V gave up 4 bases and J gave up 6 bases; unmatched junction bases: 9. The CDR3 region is CASSGDSRAAGELFF. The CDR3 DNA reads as TGCGCCAGCAGCGGGGACAGTCGAGCGGCCGGGGAGCTGTTTTTT.

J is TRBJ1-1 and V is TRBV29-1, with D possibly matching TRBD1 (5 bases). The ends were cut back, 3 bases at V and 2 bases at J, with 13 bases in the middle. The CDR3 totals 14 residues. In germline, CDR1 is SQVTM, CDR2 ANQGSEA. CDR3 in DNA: TGCAGCGTTGACACAACAGGAGTTAACACTGAAGCTTTCTTT. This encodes CSVDTTGVNTEAFF.

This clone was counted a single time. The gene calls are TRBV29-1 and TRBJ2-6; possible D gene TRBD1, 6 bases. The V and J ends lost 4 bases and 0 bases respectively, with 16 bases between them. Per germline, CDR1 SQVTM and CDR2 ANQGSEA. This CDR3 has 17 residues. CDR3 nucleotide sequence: TGCAGCGTTGTATCTCCCGGGACACCCTCTGGGGCCAACGTCCTGACTTTC. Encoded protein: CSVVSPGTPSGANVLTF.

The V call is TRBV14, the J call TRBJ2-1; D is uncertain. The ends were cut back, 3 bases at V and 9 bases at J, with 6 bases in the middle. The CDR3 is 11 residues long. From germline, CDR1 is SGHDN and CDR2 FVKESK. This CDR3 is CASSQSGEQFF. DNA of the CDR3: TGTGCCAGCAGCCAGTCCGGTGAGCAGTTCTTC.

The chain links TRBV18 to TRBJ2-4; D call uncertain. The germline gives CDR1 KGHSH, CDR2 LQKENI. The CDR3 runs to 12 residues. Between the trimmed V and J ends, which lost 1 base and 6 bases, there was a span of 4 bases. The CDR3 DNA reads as TGTGCCAGCTCACCACAAGGAAACATTCAGTACTTC. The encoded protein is CASSPQGNIQYF.

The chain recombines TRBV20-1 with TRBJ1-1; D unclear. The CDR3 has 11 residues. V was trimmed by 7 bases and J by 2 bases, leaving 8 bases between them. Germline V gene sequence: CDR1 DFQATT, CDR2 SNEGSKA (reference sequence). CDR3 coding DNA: TGCAGTGGAGAGGAAAACACTGAAGCTTTCTTT. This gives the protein CSGEENTEAFF.

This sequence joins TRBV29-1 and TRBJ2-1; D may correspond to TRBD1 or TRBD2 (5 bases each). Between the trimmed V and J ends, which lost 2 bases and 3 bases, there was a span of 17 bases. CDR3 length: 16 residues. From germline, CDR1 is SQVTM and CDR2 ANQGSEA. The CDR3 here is CSVENHLGTDYNEQFF. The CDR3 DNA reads TGCAGCGTTGAAAACCATCTCGGGACGGACTACAATGAGCAGTTCTTC.

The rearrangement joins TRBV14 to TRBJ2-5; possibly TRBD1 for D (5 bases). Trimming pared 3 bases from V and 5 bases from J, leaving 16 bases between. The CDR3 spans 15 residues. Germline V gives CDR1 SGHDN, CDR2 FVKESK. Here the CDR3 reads CASSHLRAGMETQYF. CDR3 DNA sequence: TGTGCCAGCAGCCACCTCAGGGCTGGGATGGAGACCCAGTACTTC.

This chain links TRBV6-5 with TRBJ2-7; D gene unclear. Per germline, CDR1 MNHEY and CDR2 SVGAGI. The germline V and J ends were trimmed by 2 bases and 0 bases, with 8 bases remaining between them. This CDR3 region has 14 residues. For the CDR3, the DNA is TGTGCCAGCAGTTACGGACGGACCTCCTACGAGCAGTACTTC. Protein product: CASSYGRTSYEQYF.

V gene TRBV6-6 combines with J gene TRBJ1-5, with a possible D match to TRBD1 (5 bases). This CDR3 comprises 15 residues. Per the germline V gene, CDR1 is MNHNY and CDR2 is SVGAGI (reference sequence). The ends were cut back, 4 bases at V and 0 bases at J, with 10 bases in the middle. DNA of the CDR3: TGTGCCAGCAGTTCAAAGGGGTATAGCAATCAGCCCCAGCATTTT. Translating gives CASSSKGYSNQPQHF.

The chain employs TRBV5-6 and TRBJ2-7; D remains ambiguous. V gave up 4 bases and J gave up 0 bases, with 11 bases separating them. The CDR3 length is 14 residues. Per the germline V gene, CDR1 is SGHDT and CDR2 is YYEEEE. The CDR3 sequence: CASSPSSASYEQYF. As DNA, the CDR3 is TGTGCCAGCAGCCCCTCAAGCGCCTCCTACGAGCAGTACTTC.

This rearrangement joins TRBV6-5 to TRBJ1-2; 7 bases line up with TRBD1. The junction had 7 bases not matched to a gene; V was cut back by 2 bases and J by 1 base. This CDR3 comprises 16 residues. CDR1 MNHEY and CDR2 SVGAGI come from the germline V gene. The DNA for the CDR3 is TGTGCCAGCAGTTACCTAAAGACAGGGCTTAACTATGGCTACACCTTC. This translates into CASSYLKTGLNYGYTF.

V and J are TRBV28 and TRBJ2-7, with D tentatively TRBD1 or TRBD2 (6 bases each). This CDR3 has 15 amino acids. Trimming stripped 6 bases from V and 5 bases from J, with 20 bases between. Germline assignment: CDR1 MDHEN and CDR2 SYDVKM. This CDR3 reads CASSLGGQEEDEQYF. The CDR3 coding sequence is TGTGCCAGCAGCTTGGGGGGCCAGGAAGAGGACGAGCAGTACTTC.

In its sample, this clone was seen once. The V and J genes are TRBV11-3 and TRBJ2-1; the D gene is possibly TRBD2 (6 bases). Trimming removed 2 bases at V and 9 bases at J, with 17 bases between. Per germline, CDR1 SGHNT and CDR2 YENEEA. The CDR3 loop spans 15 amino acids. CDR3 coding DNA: TGTGCCAGCAGCTTATATAATATGCGGGGTGTTGAGCAGTTCTTC. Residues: CASSLYNMRGVEQFF.

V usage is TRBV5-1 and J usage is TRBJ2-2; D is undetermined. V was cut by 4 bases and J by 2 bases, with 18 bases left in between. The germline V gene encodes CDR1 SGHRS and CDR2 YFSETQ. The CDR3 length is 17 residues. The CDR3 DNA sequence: TGCGCCAGCAGCCCCAATCTGGGGTCCTTTAACACCGGGGAGCTGTTTTTT. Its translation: CASSPNLGSFNTGELFF.

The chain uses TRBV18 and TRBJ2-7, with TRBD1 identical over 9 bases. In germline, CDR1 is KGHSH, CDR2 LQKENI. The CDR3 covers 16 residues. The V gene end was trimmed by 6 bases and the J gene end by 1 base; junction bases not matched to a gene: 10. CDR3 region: CASSRGQGGKSYEQYF. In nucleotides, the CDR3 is TGTGCCAGCTCGCGGGGACAGGGAGGAAAATCCTACGAGCAGTACTTC.